The 23 T cell receptor beta chains below come from one sample, sequenced in a study of T-cell memory formation after mild COVID-19. Via MiXCR, TCRdb re-called the 5' RACE reads, giving one row per CDR3 protein. The table records roughly 600,000 distinct CDR3 sequences, around 17% of them present only once. The sequencing sample was made of PBMCs or a T cell subset sorted from them (not recorded which). The receptors stem from an adult woman who had mild COVID-19 (a few samples of this study predate the infection). Cell type and time point are not known.

The chain recombines TRBV5-4 with TRBJ2-7, with TRBD2 identical over 11 bases. This CDR3 comprises 16 residues. The J segment lost 5 bases and the V segment lost 4 bases, leaving 11 bases of the junction unmatched. Germline assignment: CDR1 SGHNT and CDR2 YYREEE (reference sequence). CDR3 residues: CASSPWASGRLNEQYF. As DNA, the CDR3 is TGTGCCAGCAGCCCTTGGGCTAGCGGGAGGCTTAACGAGCAGTACTTC.

This clonotype occurred many times. The chain recombines TRBV5-1 with TRBJ1-5; weak D call: TRBD1 (6 bases). CDR3 length: 15 residues. Germline CDR1 and CDR2: SGHRS and YFSETQ. Trimming stripped 2 bases from V and 2 bases from J, with 11 bases between. The CDR3 is CASSFGGPGNQPQHF. The CDR3 nucleotides read TGCGCCAGCAGCTTTGGGGGGCCTGGCAATCAGCCCCAGCATTTT.

The chain has TRBV29-1 and TRBJ2-7; D unresolved. This CDR3 has 14 residues. The V and J ends lost 5 bases and 3 bases respectively, with 17 bases between them. The germline V gene encodes CDR1 SQVTM and CDR2 ANQGSEA. CDR3: CSVLGHKGRYEQYF. DNA for the CDR3: TGCAGCGTTTTAGGGCACAAAGGGCGCTACGAGCAGTACTTC.

This clonotype was seen a handful of times. The CDR3 protein is CASSLRLGFGETQYF. In DNA form, the CDR3 reads TGTGCCAGCAGCTTACGTCTAGGTTTCGGGGAGACCCAGTACTTC. This rearrangement joins TRBV7-2 to TRBJ2-5; D gene unclear. The V end was cut by 2 bases, the J end by 5 bases, with 15 bases between. The CDR3 extends over 15 amino acids. Germline CDR1 is SGHTA and CDR2 is FQGNSA.

The chain employs TRBV7-2 and TRBJ2-1; D could derive from TRBD1 or TRBD2 (5 bases each). The V gene's germline CDR1 is SGHTA and CDR2 FQGNSA. The V and J ends lost 1 base and 3 bases respectively, with 13 bases between them. The CDR3 has 16 residues. The DNA of the CDR3 is TGTGCCAGCAGCTTAGTGGGGTGGGGGAACTACAATGAGCAGTTCTTC. Translation: CASSLVGWGNYNEQFF.

This clonotype was seen only a few times. The genes are TRBV12-3 or TRBV12-4 and TRBJ1-2, with 7 bases lining up with TRBD1. With 3 bases clipped from V and 2 bases from J, the junction kept 18 bases outside the gene matches. This CDR3 is 19 amino acids long. The CDR3 loop reads CASSFGDRLYQQVNYGYTF. CDR3 nucleotides: TGTGCCAGCAGTTTCGGGGACAGATTATATCAGCAGGTGAACTATGGCTACACCTTC.

V gene TRBV10-3 combines with J gene TRBJ2-3; TRBD2 matches at 10 bases. With 6 bases clipped from V and 4 bases from J, the junction kept 4 bases outside the gene matches. The CDR3 loop spans 14 amino acids. CDR1 ENHRY and CDR2 SYGVKD come from the germline V gene. CDR3 loop: CAISPGLASDTQYF. CDR3 coding DNA: TGTGCCATCAGCCCGGGACTAGCGTCAGATACGCAGTATTTT.

V and J are TRBV7-6 and TRBJ2-3, with 11 bases that match TRBD1. The V segment lost 4 bases and the J segment 4 bases; nucleotides outside the gene matches: 4. The CDR3 contains 15 residues. Germline lookup yields CDR1 SGHVS and CDR2 FNYEAQ. This CDR3 is CASSWDRGFADTQYF. In DNA form, the CDR3 reads TGTGCCAGCAGCTGGGACAGGGGGTTTGCAGATACGCAGTATTTT.

This chain links TRBV15 with TRBJ2-3, with 13 nucleotides matching TRBD2. Looked up from germline, CDR1 is LNHNV and CDR2 is YYDKDF (reference sequence). The CDR3 covers 19 residues. V was pared by 3 bases and J by 9 bases, with 18 bases of the junction left unmatched. The CDR3 DNA reads as TGTGCCACCAGCAGTCCGGGGACTAGCGGGACACTTACACAGAGCACGCAGTATTTT. Translated: CATSSPGTSGTLTQSTQYF.

The CDR3 reads CASSVGGRGTYEQYF. For the CDR3, the DNA is TGTGCCAGCAGTGTCGGAGGCAGGGGCACCTACGAGCAGTACTTC. This chain connects TRBV6-2 or TRBV6-3 to TRBJ2-7; TRBD1 might be the D (6 bases). V gave up 5 bases and J gave up 2 bases, with 16 bases separating them. CDR1 and CDR2 (germline): MNHEY, SVGEGT. The CDR3 has 15 residues.

This clonotype was detected a few times. The V and J genes are TRBV12-3 or TRBV12-4 and TRBJ1-1; D remains unclear. This CDR3 has 11 residues. V shed 6 bases and J shed 6 bases, with 8 bases lying between them. The CDR3: CASRTGPEAFF. DNA of the CDR3: TGTGCCAGCAGAACCGGTCCTGAAGCTTTCTTT.

This clonotype was counted many times. The chain uses TRBV20-1 and TRBJ2-3; D gene unclear. Trimming cost V 5 bases and J 6 bases, with 12 bases left between them. This CDR3 comprises 12 residues. Per germline, CDR1 DFQATT and CDR2 SNEGSKA (reference sequence). CDR3 amino acids: CSAGDRRDTQYF. The CDR3, as DNA: TGCAGTGCTGGGGATCGGCGGGATACGCAGTATTTT.

This chain uses TRBV3-1 with TRBJ2-1; no firm D call. CDR3 length equals 12 residues. CDR1 and CDR2 (germline): LGHDT, YNNKEL (reference sequence). Trimming removed 1 base at V and 7 bases at J, with 5 bases between. The CDR3 sequence is CASSQGWNEQFF. Written as DNA, the CDR3 is TGTGCCAGCAGCCAAGGCTGGAATGAGCAGTTCTTC.

The chain has TRBV4-1 and TRBJ2-3; 11 positions agree with TRBD2. V lost 3 bases and J lost 2; bases outside the gene matches: 10. The length of the CDR3 is 18 residues. Germline V gene sequence: CDR1 MGHRA, CDR2 YSYEKL. CDR3: CASSHSRLAGPSTDTQYF. As DNA, the CDR3 is TGCGCCAGCAGCCATTCCAGACTAGCGGGACCATCCACAGATACGCAGTATTTT.

This clonotype was counted a few times. V gene TRBV6-2 or TRBV6-3 combines with J gene TRBJ1-2; tentatively, D is TRBD1 (6 bases). Germline V lookup: CDR1 MNHEY, CDR2 SVGEGT. CDR3 length equals 16 residues. Trimming shortened V by 4 bases and J by 4 bases, and 19 bases separated the two germline ends. CDR3 sequence (DNA): TGTGCCAGCAGTTCCAGGGGAACGAGTGTTTCCTATGGCTACACCTTC. The encoded protein is CASSSRGTSVSYGYTF.

The J gene is TRBJ2-1, the V gene TRBV12-3 or TRBV12-4; D is possibly TRBD2 (6 bases). This CDR3 comprises 13 residues. Trimming took 6 bases from V and 8 from J, leaving 14 bases between them. As DNA, the CDR3 is TGTGCCAGCAGATCGGAGGGGTTCGATGAGCAGTTCTTC. It codes for CASRSEGFDEQFF.

This clonotype was recorded many times. The chain combines TRBV20-1 with TRBJ2-1, with D unclear. Germline V gene data show CDR1 as DFQATT and CDR2 as SNEGSKA (reference sequence). The V and J ends lost 3 bases and 2 bases respectively, with 14 bases between them. The CDR3 is 15 amino acids. CDR3 nucleotide sequence: TGCAGTGCTAGTAACACAGTTGACCCCTACAATGAGCAGTTCTTC. Protein sequence: CSASNTVDPYNEQFF.

This clonotype was picked up a small number of times. The V and J genes are TRBV12-3 or TRBV12-4 and TRBJ1-1; D is ambiguous. The CDR3 contains 14 residues. Trimming removed 8 bases from V and 3 bases from J, with 16 bases in between. The CDR3 DNA follows: TGTGCCAGCTCTCATGGGGTGCTGGACACTGAAGCTTTCTTT. Protein product: CASSHGVLDTEAFF.

This clonotype was picked up a small number of times. V usage is TRBV5-4 and J usage is TRBJ2-2; tentative D call: TRBD1 (6 bases). Germline-derived CDR1 and CDR2 are SGHNT and YYREEE (reference sequence). The CDR3 is 15 amino acids. Trimming cost V 3 bases and J 2 bases, with 11 bases left between them. The CDR3 DNA follows: TGTGCCAGCAGCTGGACAGCAGACAACACCGGGGAGCTGTTTTTT. Its protein is CASSWTADNTGELFF.

The table lists this clonotype with a few counts. This chain joins TRBV6-4 and TRBJ2-1; TRBD2 agrees at 8 bases. Per germline, CDR1 MRHNA and CDR2 SNTAGT. V was clipped by 0 bases and J by 0 bases; unmatched bases: 4. CDR3 length: 17 amino acids. CDR3 in amino acids: CASSDSSGGTSYNEQFF. In nucleotides, the CDR3 is TGTGCCAGCAGTGACTCGTCGGGAGGGACCTCCTACAATGAGCAGTTCTTC.

This clonotype turned up a few times. This rearrangement joins TRBV7-9 to TRBJ2-2; D tentatively fits TRBD1 or TRBD2 (5 bases each). CDR3 size: 15 residues. The germline V gene has CDR1 SEHNR and CDR2 FQNEAQ (reference sequence). Deletions cut 1 base from V and 4 bases from J, with 10 bases between. In DNA form, the CDR3 reads TGTGCCAGCAGCTTAGGGGACCGATCCACCGGGGAGCTGTTTTTT. Its translation: CASSLGDRSTGELFF.

The J gene is TRBJ2-3, the V gene TRBV7-6; 7 bases map to TRBD2. V was pared by 1 base and J by 3 bases, with 7 bases of the junction left unmatched. The CDR3 is made up of 16 amino acids. The germline CDR1 and CDR2 sequences are SGHVS and FNYEAQ. CDR3 sequence: CASSLESGGGTDTQYF. Here the CDR3 DNA reads TGTGCCAGCAGCTTAGAGTCGGGGGGAGGAACAGATACGCAGTATTTT. Looking up the rest from reference TRBV7-6 and TRBJ2-3 gives the full variable domain: GAGVSQSPRYKVTKRGQDVALRCDPISGHVSLYWYRQALGQGPEFLTYFNYEAQQDKSGLPNDRFSAERPEGSISTLTIQRTEQRDSAMYRCASSLESGGGTDTQYFGPGTRLTVL.

This rearrangement joins TRBV5-1 to TRBJ1-1; the D gene is possibly TRBD1 (5 bases). The germline gives CDR1 SGHRS, CDR2 YFSETQ. V lost 1 base, J lost 7 bases, and 8 bases lay in between. The CDR3 is 12 amino acids. For the CDR3, the DNA is TGCGCCAGCAGCTTGTCAGGGAATGAAGCTTTCTTT. This translates into CASSLSGNEAFF.